The clone carrying this T cell receptor (beta chain) showed up many times. The sample originates from a study of response to subunit inactivated influenza vaccine. Each CDR3 protein gets one entry after TCRdb re-called the RT-PCR reads with MiXCR. Of 150,000 to 200,000 distinct CDR3 sequences in the sample, 11% are singletons; the top ten hold around 12%. The CDR3 sequence is 15 residues long. Germline V lookup: CDR1 SGDLS, CDR2 YYNGEE. With 0 bases removed from V and 0 bases from J, the gap between germline ends came to 7 bases. The sequence derives from a man aged 45-60 years who received an inactivated influenza vaccine. This specimen consisted of non-naive T cells sorted from PBMCs, obtained roughly 46 days after vaccination. This chain joins TRBV9 and TRBJ2-1; D not certain. CDR3 nucleotides: TGTGCCAGCAGCGTAGGGCTGCGCTCCTACAATGAGCAGTTCTTC. It encodes CASSVGLRSYNEQFF.